This TCR beta chain was profiled in a study of cytomegalovirus exposure and HLA in healthy donors. V was pared by 1 base and J by 6 bases, with 11 bases of the junction left unmatched. In germline, CDR1 is SGHVS, CDR2 FQNEAQ. The CDR3 length is 16 residues. PCR amplification relied on 60 Vbeta primers (plus 13 Jbeta primers). The protocol was immunoSEQ multiplex PCR, while the TCRdb copy is restricted to in-frame clones and leaves out a portion. The sample holds approximately 170,000 clones; 73% are singletons and the top ten take approximately 5.4%. The chain couples TRBV7-8 to TRBJ2-7, with TRBD2 identical over 8 bases. Sequencing used PBMCs. The clonotype was recovered from a woman aged 18-29 years in good health and CMV-seropositive. The CDR3, as DNA: TGTGCCAGCAGCTTAGTGCGGGGGGAGTTTGAAGCCGAGCAGTACTTC. This encodes CASSLVRGEFEAEQYF.